A selection of T cell receptor beta chains follows, all from one sample in a study of shared clonotypes between healthy human individuals. This table comes from immunoSEQ multiplex PCR, and its TCRdb copy is limited to in-frame clones, with some not included. Here the sample spans nearly 750,000 clones, roughly two thirds being singletons. Sequencing was done on a sample of memory CD4+ T cells sorted from blood. These TCRs come from a woman aged 25 to 45 in good health. The CDR3 runs from the conserved cysteine through the conserved F or W. D genes are given only for firm matches. Size values are once, few and many counts, or a class for expanded clones, and some rows have none.

-	TRBD1	TRBJ1-4	TRBV27	TGTGCCAGCAGCTGGGACAGGGGGCGTGAAAAACTGTTTTTT	CASSWDRGREKLFF
-	-	TRBJ2-3	TRBV9	TGTGCCAGCAGCTCCCGGGCGCTTACTAGCACAGATACGCAGTATTTT	CASSSRALTSTDTQYF
-	-	TRBJ2-1	TRBV27	TGTGCCAGCAGTAAATCCCCCGGGACGGAGTACAATGAGCAGTTCTTC	CASSKSPGTEYNEQFF
-	-	TRBJ2-7	TRBV18	TGTGCCAGCTCACCAAGTACGGGACCATCCTACGAGCAGTACTTC	CASSPSTGPSYEQYF
-	-	TRBJ2-3	TRBV18	TGTGCCAGCTCACCTCCGATGCCGTTGGATACGCAGTATTTT	CASSPPMPLDTQYF
-	TRBD2	TRBJ2-1	TRBV19	TGTGCCAGTAGCCAGTCGGGGAGCCCGGGGGGCAATGAGCAGTTCTTC	CASSQSGSPGGNEQFF
-	TRBD2	TRBJ2-1	TRBV9	TGTGCCAGCAGCGTAGTTTCTAGCGGGAGTATTCGAGGTGAGCAGTTCTTC	CASSVVSSGSIRGEQFF
-	-	TRBJ2-2	TRBV11-3	TGTGCCAGCAGCTTAGTCAGGGGAAGCGGGGAGCTGTTTTTT	CASSLVRGSGELFF
-	-	TRBJ2-1	TRBV5-6	TGTGCCAGCAGCTTGATTACTAGTATCTCCTACAATGAGCAGTTCTTC	CASSLITSISYNEQFF
-	-	TRBJ2-7	TRBV11-2	TGTGCCAGCAGCTTAGTGGGGGGCCCCTACGAGCAGTACTTC	CASSLVGGPYEQYF
-	-	TRBJ2-1	TRBV5-6	TGTGCCAGCAGCTTCCTGCGGAGTTACAATGAGCAGTTCTTC	CASSFLRSYNEQFF
many	-	TRBJ1-1	TRBV30	TGTGCCTGGAGTGTTATAAGGGCGGGCACTGAAGCTTTCTTT	CAWSVIRAGTEAFF
medium-sized	-	TRBJ1-1	TRBV7-8	TGTGCCAGCAGCTTAGCGATGGTTGCGAACACTGAAGCTTTCTTT	CASSLAMVANTEAFF
-	-	TRBJ2-6	TRBV28	TGTGCCAGCAGTTTGCCCCGATCCTCTGGGGCCAACGTCCTGACTTTC	CASSLPRSSGANVLTF
-	-	TRBJ2-2	TRBV9	TGTGCCAGCAGCCCCGGGTTGGCGGGCCCGAACACCGGGGAGCTGTTTTTT	CASSPGLAGPNTGELFF
-	TRBD2	TRBJ2-3	TRBV11-2	TGTGCCAGCAGCATAAGAGCGGGACTTGGGGCAGATACGCAGTATTTT	CASSIRAGLGADTQYF
-	-	TRBJ2-5	TRBV11-2	TGTGCCAGCAGCTCCCCCCCCAGGTATAGGGAAGGGCAAGAGACCCAGTACTTC	CASSSPPRYREGQETQYF
once	TRBD1	TRBJ1-5	TRBV28	TGTGCCAGCAGTGTCACCGACAGGGATGGTCAGCCCCAGCATTTT	CASSVTDRDGQPQHF
few	-	TRBJ2-1	TRBV6-5	TGTGCCAGCAGACCGGGTCGGTGGGGGAGCAATGAGCAGTTCTTC	CASRPGRWGSNEQFF
few	-	TRBJ2-3	TRBV28	TGTGCCAGCAGTTTGGGGACGGGAGCGCGTACAGATACGCAGTATTTT	CASSLGTGARTDTQYF
-	-	TRBJ1-3	TRBV19	TGTGCCAGTAGAACACGGGTCGCCGGGTCTGGAAACACCATATATTTT	CASRTRVAGSGNTIYF
-	TRBD2	TRBJ2-7	TRBV7-9	TGTGCCAGCAGCTTAGGGGCTAGCGGGACGTACGAGCAGTACTTC	CASSLGASGTYEQYF
-	-	TRBJ2-7	TRBV7-6	TGTGCCAGCAGCTTAGGGTCTTGGAAGACCTACGAGCAGTACTTC	CASSLGSWKTYEQYF
-	TRBD1	TRBJ2-2	TRBV27	TGTGCCAGCAATAGTTTACCCAAGCCGGGACAGGGGGCCGGGGAGCTGTTTTTT	CASNSLPKPGQGAGELFF
-	-	TRBJ2-7	TRBV6-6	TGTGCCAGCAAGTTCGAAGGGCCCTACGAGCAGTACTTC	CASKFEGPYEQYF
-	TRBD1	TRBJ1-6	TRBV19	TGTGCCAGCCAGGGACAGGCGAACGATAATTCACCCCTCCACTTT	CASQGQANDNSPLHF
many	TRBD1	TRBJ2-7	TRBV25-1	TGTGCCAGCAGTGAGGCCCTAGGACAGGGAACGTCCTACGAGCAGTACTTC	CASSEALGQGTSYEQYF
-	TRBD1	TRBJ1-4	TRBV28	TGTGCCAGCAGTACGACAGGGCAGAATGAAAAACTGTTTTTT	CASSTTGQNEKLFF
once	TRBD1	TRBJ1-3	TRBV5-6	TGTGCCAGCAGGAACGAACAGGGGGCTGGAAACACCATATATTTT	CASRNEQGAGNTIYF
-	-	TRBJ2-1	TRBV12-5	TGTGCTAGTTGTGGTGAGGGGGGTTTGAATGAGCAGTTCTTC	CASCGEGGLNEQFF
-	TRBD2	TRBJ2-3	TRBV28	TGTGCCAGCAGTTCCTCTAGCGGGGGCACAGATACGCAGTATTTT	CASSSSSGGTDTQYF
-	TRBD1	TRBJ2-1	TRBV7-3	TGTGCCAGCAGCTCGACGGGACAGAGCTCCTACAATGAGCAGTTCTTC	CASSSTGQSSYNEQFF
-	TRBD1	TRBJ2-5	TRBV5-6	TGTGCCAGCAGACCGACCCGGACAGGGGGCTGGGAGACCCAGTACTTC	CASRPTRTGGWETQYF
-	TRBD1	TRBJ1-5	TRBV11-1	TGTGCCAGCAGCCCAAGACAGGGCCGCCAGCCCCAGCATTTT	CASSPRQGRQPQHF
-	-	TRBJ1-5	TRBV11-3	TGTGCCAGCAGCCTTAGCCACCTCAGCAATCAGCCCCAGCATTTT	CASSLSHLSNQPQHF
-	-	TRBJ2-1	TRBV27	TGTGCCAGCATTCGGGACCGGGAGCAGTTCTTC	CASIRDREQFF
-	-	TRBJ2-2	TRBV7-2	TGTGCCAGCAGCTTTCGATTTTTCACCGGGGAGCTGTTTTTT	CASSFRFFTGELFF
-	-	TRBJ1-1	TRBV7-9	TGTGCCAGCAGCTTAACTCGGGACCGGAACACTGAAGCTTTCTTT	CASSLTRDRNTEAFF
-	-	TRBJ1-1	TRBV7-2	TGTGCCAGCAGCTTAGTAGGGAACACTGAAGCTTTCTTT	CASSLVGNTEAFF
-	-	TRBJ2-3	TRBV21-1	TGTGCCAGCAGCCAAAACCAGGACAGCTCAGATACGCAGTATTTT	CASSQNQDSSDTQYF
-	TRBD2	TRBJ2-7	TRBV4-1	TGCGCCAGCAGCAAGAGAGCCGGGACTAGCGGATACGAGCAGTACTTC	CASSKRAGTSGYEQYF
once	-	TRBJ2-1	TRBV7-9	TGTGCCAGCAGCCAGGACAGAAGCTCCTACAATGAGCAGTTCTTC	CASSQDRSSYNEQFF